Reported below is one TCR beta chain. Its target is unknown. The junction shows a germline mismatch at one end, possibly a read error. TCRdb's table, derived via immunoSEQ multiplex PCR, lists solely in-frame clones and lacks some. The sample includes about 70,000 clones, just over 85% of them seen just once. These data come from a study of OX40 agonist ivuxolimab in advanced cancers. General observations from the study: By week 6 at 0.1 to 3.0 mg/kg, blood CD4+ and CD8+ T cells had expanded clonally.

Germline CDR1 reads LNHNV; CDR2 reads YYDKDF (reference sequence). The CDR3 sequence is 15 residues long. Source: CD4+ or CD8+ T cells sorted from blood, taken in a trial of the OX40 agonist ivuxolimab. This sequence originates from an adult with an advanced solid tumor such as melanoma, head and neck, liver or kidney cancer. The V gene is TRBV15, the J gene TRBJ1-2; no reliable D call. CDR3 nucleotides: TGTGCCACCAGCAGAGAACAGAAAAGAAACTATGGCCACACCTTC. This gives the protein CATSREQKRNYGHTF.